This note documents a single T cell receptor beta chain sequence. The target antigen is unknown. The junction and the germline gene differ at one end; a read error may be behind it. The sample belongs to a study of cytomegalovirus exposure and HLA in healthy donors. The wider study: Among 398 genotyped donors, approximately 80% fell in the Caucasian-associated ancestry cluster. Regarding the study as a whole: In vitro confirmation showed three CMV-associated chains to be CMV antigen specific. In an earlier analysis, about 90% or about 30%: the productive usage of most TCR beta V segments.

The PCR ran on 60 Vbeta and 13 Jbeta primers. Libraries were prepared by immunoSEQ multiplex PCR; TCRdb keeps only in-frame clonotypes and omits some of them. The table records 200,000 to 250,000 clones, over 75% of them present only once. Germline lookup yields CDR1 SEHNR and CDR2 FQNEAQ (reference sequence). The CDR3 runs to 16 residues. The sample taken for sequencing was PBMCs. This sequence joins TRBV7-9 and TRBJ1-5; TRBD1 matches at 7 bases. The clonotype originates from a human donor in good health. Here the CDR3 DNA reads TGTTCCAGCAGCCCGCGCGCGACAGGGATACTACAGCCCCAGCATTTT. It codes for CSSSPRATGILQPQHF.